This T cell receptor (beta chain) was captured by sequencing in a study of T cell responses to AZD1222 COVID-19 vaccine. For this clone: Its antigen is unknown.

The CDR3 is 15 amino acids. Germline values: CDR1 SGHRS, CDR2 YFSETQ. V lost 0 bases and J 4 bases, leaving 12 bases between the germline ends. Study observations and caveats: With two AZD1222 doses given, Spike-specific TCR breadth and depth both rose.

TCRdb's table, derived via immunoSEQ multiplex PCR, lists solely in-frame clones and lacks some. The sample consists of 100,000 or so clones, 80% to 90% of them appearing once. Researchers grouped second doses given at about 4 or about 12 weeks into one pool. Sequencing was performed on peripheral blood, taken 28 days after the second AZD1222 dose. The chain links TRBV5-1 to TRBJ2-3; perhaps TRBD1 as D (6 bases). This receptor was taken from an adult who received the AZD1222 COVID-19 vaccine. In DNA form, the CDR3 reads TGCGCCAGCAGCTTGGCCGCGGCAGGGGCAGATACGCAGTATTTT. Protein sequence: CASSLAAAGADTQYF.